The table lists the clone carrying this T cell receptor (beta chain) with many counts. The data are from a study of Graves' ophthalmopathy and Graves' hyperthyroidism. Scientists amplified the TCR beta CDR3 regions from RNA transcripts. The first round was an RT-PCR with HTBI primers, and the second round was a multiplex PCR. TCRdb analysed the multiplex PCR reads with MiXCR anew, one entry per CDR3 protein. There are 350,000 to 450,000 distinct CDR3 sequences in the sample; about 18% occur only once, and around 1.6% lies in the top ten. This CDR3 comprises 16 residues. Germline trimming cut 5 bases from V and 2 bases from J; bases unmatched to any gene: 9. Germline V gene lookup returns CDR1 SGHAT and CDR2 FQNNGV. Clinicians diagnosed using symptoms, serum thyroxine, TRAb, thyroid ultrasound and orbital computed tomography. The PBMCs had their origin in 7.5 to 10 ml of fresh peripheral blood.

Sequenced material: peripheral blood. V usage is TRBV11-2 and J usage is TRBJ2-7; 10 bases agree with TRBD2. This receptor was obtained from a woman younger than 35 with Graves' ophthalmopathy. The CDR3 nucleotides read TGTGCCAGCAGCCCCAAACCCAGCGGGGGGGCCTACGAGCAGTACTTC. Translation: CASSPKPSGGAYEQYF.